The clone carrying this T cell receptor (beta chain) was found many times. Its antigen is unidentified. The sample belongs to a study of CD8 T cells in ankylosing spondylitis. Each TCR beta library was made by quantitative 5'-RACE that incorporated molecular barcodes. TCRdb independently ran MiXCR on the 5' RACE reads; one entry per CDR3 protein. The table has under 250,000 distinct CDR3 sequences, roughly 10% seen once; the top ten hold 6% to 8%. This CDR3 spans 16 amino acids. J gave up 4 bases and V 2 bases, and 4 bases lay outside the gene matches. The V gene's germline CDR1 is LGHNA and CDR2 YNFKEQ. Study-wide points: The study looked at matched synovial fluid samples from ankylosing spondylitis patients. Disease-linked clones were reported to be significantly enriched there. Characteristic, it appeared, of ankylosing spondylitis blood was a TCR beta motif of fewer than 10 highly homologous variants. CD8+ cells made up the disease-linked clones, which were relatively rare in peripheral blood.

The origin of this receptor is a male donor with ankylosing spondylitis or in good health (not recorded which). The specimen sequenced was blood, either unsorted or a sorted T cell fraction (not recorded which). The chain employs TRBV4-2 and TRBJ2-2, with 10 positions matching TRBD2. The CDR3 sequence is CASSQITSGITGELFF. In DNA, the CDR3 is TGTGCCAGCAGCCAAATTACTAGCGGGATCACCGGGGAGCTGTTTTTT.